This T cell receptor beta chain stems from a study of T-cell reconstitution after alpha-beta-depleted transplantation in children. The study's findings and limits: The origin of high day-60 TCRbeta diversity in some patients lay in surviving recipient T cells and thymic progenitors. When one year had passed after transplant, most T-cell counts and diversity came from newly produced T cells.

Library preparation (for TCRbeta) was performed with unique molecular identifiers. One entry per CDR3 protein results from TCRdb running MiXCR on the PCR reads. The sample holds 200,000 to 250,000 distinct CDR3 sequences, approximately 10% seen once. This clonotype was counted ten times or more. Its antigen is currently unknown. The sequence came from a child under two years old with acute myeloid leukemia, due to receive a stem cell transplant. The specimen was PBMCs, collected before TCRalphabeta/CD19-depleted stem cell transplant.

CDR3 region: CASSPVPSNQPQHF. The CDR3 bases are TGTGCCAGCAGCCCGGTCCCTAGCAATCAGCCCCAGCATTTT. The chain couples TRBV11-2 to TRBJ1-5, with no clear D. V was cut by 5 bases and J by 0 bases, with 8 bases left in between. This CDR3 has 14 residues. Germline lookup yields CDR1 SGHAT and CDR2 FQNNGV.